The rows below give T cell receptor beta chains drawn from one sample of a study of T cells in Graves' hyperthyroidism and ophthalmopathy. TCRdb reprocessed the multiplex PCR reads with MiXCR, giving one entry per CDR3 protein. Among about 270,000 distinct CDR3 sequences listed, 22% were seen once. Sequences were obtained from blood. These receptors originate from a young man with Graves' ophthalmopathy. CDR3s include the opening cysteine and the closing phenylalanine or tryptophan. The D gene is left open where the match is weak. Rows may omit the clone size; those that give it use once, few, many or a size class.

v_call: TRBV11-2
clone_size: few
j_call: TRBJ2-7
d_call: -
cdr3_nt: TGTGCCAGCAGCTTAGCGTGGGGAGAAGACGAGCAGTACTTC
cdr3_aa: CASSLAWGEDEQYF

v_call: TRBV12-3/TRBV12-4
clone_size: few
j_call: TRBJ1-3
d_call: -
cdr3_nt: TGTGCCAGCAGTGTACGGGCCGCCTCCTCTGGAAACACCATATATTTT
cdr3_aa: CASSVRAASSGNTIYF

v_call: TRBV19
clone_size: -
j_call: TRBJ2-1
d_call: TRBD2
cdr3_nt: TGTGCCAGTAGTCGTACGGGAGGGTACAATGAGCAGTTCTTC
cdr3_aa: CASSRTGGYNEQFF

v_call: TRBV28
clone_size: many
j_call: TRBJ2-5
d_call: TRBD2
cdr3_nt: TGTGCCAGCAGTTCGGGACTAGCGGGAGGGCTGGAGACCCAGTACTTC
cdr3_aa: CASSSGLAGGLETQYF

v_call: TRBV6-2/TRBV6-3
clone_size: -
j_call: TRBJ2-4
d_call: -
cdr3_nt: TGTGCCAGCAGCCCCCTCGGGGAAGGAAACATTCAGTACTTC
cdr3_aa: CASSPLGEGNIQYF

v_call: TRBV3-1
clone_size: many
j_call: TRBJ2-7
d_call: -
cdr3_nt: TGTGCCAGCAGCCAAGTCACGAGGGAGCAGTACTTC
cdr3_aa: CASSQVTREQYF

v_call: TRBV7-9
clone_size: few
j_call: TRBJ2-1
d_call: -
cdr3_nt: TGTGCCAGCAGCTTCACTAGGGGGGATATAGATGAGCAGTTCTTC
cdr3_aa: CASSFTRGDIDEQFF

v_call: TRBV24-1
clone_size: -
j_call: TRBJ2-3
d_call: -
cdr3_nt: TGTGCCACCAGTGACGCGCGGGCAGCAGATACGCAGTATTTT
cdr3_aa: CATSDARAADTQYF

v_call: TRBV6-5
clone_size: -
j_call: TRBJ1-2
d_call: TRBD1
cdr3_nt: TGTGCCAGCAGTTACACCCCGGGACAGGACTATGGCTACACCTTC
cdr3_aa: CASSYTPGQDYGYTF

v_call: TRBV30
clone_size: -
j_call: TRBJ2-7
d_call: -
cdr3_nt: TGTGCCTGGAGTGTGTTTCTCCCAGGGCCCACCTACGAGCAGTACTTC
cdr3_aa: CAWSVFLPGPTYEQYF

v_call: TRBV20-1
clone_size: few
j_call: TRBJ2-7
d_call: -
cdr3_nt: TGCAGTGCTAGAGCCGGCACAGAACGAACCTACGAGCAGTACTTC
cdr3_aa: CSARAGTERTYEQYF

v_call: TRBV5-1
clone_size: -
j_call: TRBJ2-5
d_call: -
cdr3_nt: TGCGCCAGCAGCTTGAGGGGGGCCCAAGAGACCCAGTACTTC
cdr3_aa: CASSLRGAQETQYF

v_call: TRBV3-1
clone_size: many
j_call: TRBJ1-3
d_call: -
cdr3_nt: TGTGCCAGCAGCCCCCCCGGGGGTGGCTCTGGAAACACCATATATTTT
cdr3_aa: CASSPPGGGSGNTIYF

v_call: TRBV13
clone_size: -
j_call: TRBJ2-2
d_call: TRBD2
cdr3_nt: TGTGCCAGCAGTTTCTCGGGACTAGCGGGAGTTGGCACCGGGGAGCTGTTTTTT
cdr3_aa: CASSFSGLAGVGTGELFF

v_call: TRBV6-1
clone_size: many
j_call: TRBJ1-1
d_call: -
cdr3_nt: TGTGCCAGCACCACAGCTTTGAACACTGAAGCTTTCTTT
cdr3_aa: CASTTALNTEAFF

v_call: TRBV5-1
clone_size: few
j_call: TRBJ2-2
d_call: -
cdr3_nt: TGCGCCAGCAGCGCCCAGGATCCGCGAACAGGGGAGCTGTTTTTT
cdr3_aa: CASSAQDPRTGELFF

v_call: TRBV2
clone_size: -
j_call: TRBJ2-3
d_call: -
cdr3_nt: TGTGCCAACCAGAGAACTTCCTCTAGCACAGATACGCAGTATTTT
cdr3_aa: CANQRTSSSTDTQYF

v_call: TRBV12-3/TRBV12-4
clone_size: many
j_call: TRBJ1-3
d_call: TRBD1
cdr3_nt: TGTGCCAGCAGTAAGACAGGGAGCTCTGGAAACACCATATATTTT
cdr3_aa: CASSKTGSSGNTIYF

v_call: TRBV5-1
clone_size: many
j_call: TRBJ1-6
d_call: TRBD1
cdr3_nt: TGCGCCAGCAGTTCCGGGACAGGAAGATCCCGAGATGGTTCACCCCTCCACTTT
cdr3_aa: CASSSGTGRSRDGSPLHF

v_call: TRBV6-6
clone_size: many
j_call: TRBJ1-1
d_call: -
cdr3_nt: TGTGCCAGCAGTTACAGCATGGGGAACACTGAAGCTTTCTTT
cdr3_aa: CASSYSMGNTEAFF

v_call: TRBV4-2
clone_size: -
j_call: TRBJ2-7
d_call: -
cdr3_nt: TGTGCCAGCAGCCTCCCGGGAGACCCCCCCCCTTTCGAGCAGTACTTC
cdr3_aa: CASSLPGDPPPFEQYF

v_call: TRBV27
clone_size: -
j_call: TRBJ1-5
d_call: -
cdr3_nt: TGTGCCAGCAGTTTAAGGCCCACCCATAGCAATCAGCCCCAGCATTTT
cdr3_aa: CASSLRPTHSNQPQHF

v_call: TRBV24-1
clone_size: few
j_call: TRBJ2-2
d_call: -
cdr3_nt: TGTGCCACCAGTGACCCGGGACGGGGGAACACCGGGGAGCTGTTTTTT
cdr3_aa: CATSDPGRGNTGELFF